This TCR beta chain was captured in a study of shared clonotypes between healthy human individuals. About the study: There were three CD4 naive, three CD4 memory, two CD8 naive and one CD8 memory plates per donor.

General study findings and limits: Clonotypes that were shared across several donors made up 4.5% to 5% of naive CD4 clonotypes.

CDR1 and CDR2 from the germline V gene are MDHEN and SYDVKM. The CDR3 is 17 amino acids. V was trimmed by 2 bases and J by 4 bases, leaving 18 bases between them. Each sorted subset replicate got 200 ng genomic DNA, 25,000 to 30,000 genomes. Original processing methods: Owing to the provision of junction-only sequences devoid of quality scores by immunoSEQ, filtering differed. Assay used: immunoSEQ multiplex PCR; TCRdb lists only in-frame clones, some missing. V and J calls and clone size are given by that table; D and trimming were obtained from the DNA. The sample carries 2 million to 3 million clones, over 85% recorded once. Only one count was recorded for this clone. Its target is unknown.

Input material: naive CD4+ T cells from PBMCs. The subset denotes: CD45RA+ positively selected. V usage is TRBV28 and J usage is TRBJ1-3, with unresolved D. The TCR was taken from a man aged 18-30 years in good health. Some clones in this sample may be carry-over from other donors' samples. Here the CDR3 DNA reads TGTGCCAGCAGTTTACTCGGACCAACCTGGGCCGGAAACACCATATATTTT. Protein sequence: CASSLLGPTWAGNTIYF.